Shown below are 24 T cell receptor beta chains from a single sample sequenced in a study of control samples from healthy donors and cancer patients. Repertoires were generated with immunoSEQ multiplex PCR, while TCRdb's copy carries only in-frame clones and drops some. The sample carries 45,000 to 60,000 clones, 90% to 95% recorded once. Sequencing input: blood. The receptors derive from a young man in good health.

The chain combines TRBV6-5 with TRBJ1-5, with TRBD1 matching over 8 bases. The CDR3 consists of 14 residues. V trimming: 7 bases; J trimming: 2 bases; junction bases outside the gene matches: 4. Germline V lookup: CDR1 MNHEY, CDR2 SVGAGI. The CDR3 spells CASNQGQGNQPQHF. The DNA for the CDR3 is TGTGCCAGCAACCAGGGACAGGGCAATCAGCCCCAGCATTTT.

The chain joins TRBV29-1 to TRBJ1-1; D is possibly TRBD1 (6 bases). This CDR3 comprises 13 residues. V was trimmed by 6 bases and J by 1 base, leaving 12 bases between them. Per the germline V gene, CDR1 is SQVTM and CDR2 is ANQGSEA. CDR3 in DNA: TGCAGCGTACCCGGACAGTCGAACACTGAAGCTTTCTTT. This gives the protein CSVPGQSNTEAFF.

The chain employs TRBV29-1 and TRBJ1-1, with D uncertain. This CDR3 has 10 amino acids. Germline CDR1 is SQVTM and CDR2 is ANQGSEA. Trimming cost V 6 bases and J 6 bases, with 8 bases left between them. The CDR3 reads CSVTVSEAFF. CDR3 in DNA: TGCAGCGTGACGGTTTCTGAAGCTTTCTTT.

The chain has TRBV27 and TRBJ1-6; D perhaps matches TRBD1 (5 bases). The V end lost 2 bases, the J end lost 5 bases, and 13 bases lay between the germline ends. The CDR3 length is 16 residues. Germline values: CDR1 MNHEY, CDR2 SMNVEV (reference sequence). CDR3 DNA sequence: TGTGCCAGCAGTTTACCGGGGACGGCTGATAATTCACCCCTCCACTTT. Its translation: CASSLPGTADNSPLHF.

The gene calls are TRBV28 and TRBJ2-6, with 8 bases aligning to TRBD1. CDR1 is MDHEN and CDR2 is SYDVKM in the germline V gene. This CDR3 contains 20 residues. With 8 bases clipped from V and 0 bases from J, the junction kept 18 bases outside the gene matches. The CDR3 region has the DNA TGTGCCAGCCGAACCGGGACAGGCTTCCTCCCTTTCTCTGGGGCCAACGTCCTGACTTTC. Amino acids: CASRTGTGFLPFSGANVLTF.

This chain uses TRBV5-4 with TRBJ2-7, with D possibly TRBD2 on 6 matching bases. CDR3 length: 14 amino acids. V shed 7 bases and J shed 0 bases, with 14 bases lying between them. Looked up from germline, CDR1 is SGHNT and CDR2 is YYREEE (reference sequence). CDR3 sequence reads: CASQTRGSSYEQYF. CDR3 bases: TGTGCCAGCCAGACACGGGGGAGCTCCTACGAGCAGTACTTC. The complete variable domain, with remaining parts taken from reference TRBV5-4 and TRBJ2-7, reads ETGVTQSPTHLIKTRGQQVTLRCSSQSGHNTVSWYQQALGQGPQFIFQYYREEENGRGNFPPRFSGLQFPNYSSELNVNALELDDSALYLCASQTRGSSYEQYFGPGTRLTVT.

This clone was counted a few times. The chain uses TRBV7-3 and TRBJ1-2, with D possibly being TRBD1 (5 bases). Germline values: CDR1 SGHTA, CDR2 FQGTGA. This CDR3 contains 12 residues. Deletions cut 3 bases from V and 5 bases from J, with 7 bases between. The CDR3 DNA is TGTGCCAGCAGCTTCAGACAGTATGGCTACACCTTC. It encodes CASSFRQYGYTF. The variable domain in full, completed from reference TRBV7-3 and TRBJ1-2, reads GAGVSQTPSNKVTEKGKYVELRCDPISGHTALYWYRQSLGQGPEFLIYFQGTGAADDSGLPNDRFFAVRPEGSVSTLKIQRTERGDSAVYLCASSFRQYGYTFGSGTRLTVV.

This clone has a single count. V gene TRBV6-2 or TRBV6-3 combines with J gene TRBJ2-7; unclear D gene. Germline V gene lookup returns CDR1 MNHEY and CDR2 SVGEGT. V was shortened by 0 bases and J by 2 bases, with 2 bases between the two germline ends. This CDR3 has 12 amino acids. CDR3 DNA: TGTGCCAGCAGTTACTCCCCCTACGAGCAGTACTTC. Protein: CASSYSPYEQYF.

This chain links TRBV7-2 with TRBJ2-5; D may correspond to TRBD1 or TRBD2 (5 bases each). This CDR3 contains 16 residues. The V end lost 2 bases, the J end lost 4 bases, and 17 bases lay between the germline ends. CDR1 and CDR2 from the germline V gene are SGHTA and FQGNSA. CDR3 sequence reads: CASSLTTSGTRETQYF. In DNA, the CDR3 is TGTGCCAGCAGCTTAACGACCTCCGGGACCAGAGAGACCCAGTACTTC.

The chain has TRBV30 and TRBJ1-2, with D hard to call. Germline lookup yields CDR1 GTSNPN and CDR2 SVGIG (reference sequence). The CDR3 is 11 residues long. Trimming stripped 5 bases from V and 2 bases from J, with 6 bases between. CDR3 in DNA: TGTGCCTGGGGAGGAAACTATGGCTACACCTTC. Translated, it gives CAWGGNYGYTF. Supplemented by reference TRBV30 and TRBJ1-2, the full variable domain reads SQTIHQWPATLVQPVGSPLSLECTVEGTSNPNLYWYRQAAGRGLQLLFYSVGIGQISSEVPQNLSASRPQDRQFILSSKKLLLSDSGFYLCAWGGNYGYTFGSGTRLTVV.

This chain links TRBV30 with TRBJ1-2, with 10 nucleotides matching TRBD1. Germline V gene data show CDR1 as GTSNPN and CDR2 as SVGIG (reference sequence). This CDR3 contains 16 residues. Unmatched junction bases numbered 7, after V lost 0 bases and J lost 3 bases. The CDR3 nucleotides are TGTGCCTGGAGTGTCTTTACTGGACAGGGGGACTATGGCTACACCTTC. Protein product: CAWSVFTGQGDYGYTF.

The chain employs TRBV5-5 and TRBJ2-7; D uncertain. V gave up 1 base and J gave up 9 bases, with 23 bases separating them. Germline V gene data show CDR1 as SGHKS and CDR2 as YYEKEE (reference sequence). The CDR3 is 16 residues long. The CDR3: CASSLFLGRGKVGQYF. The CDR3 bases are TGTGCCAGCAGCTTGTTTCTAGGTCGCGGCAAAGTTGGGCAGTACTTC.

V gene TRBV2 combines with J gene TRBJ2-7; 7 bases align to TRBD1. V lost 7 bases and J lost 2; bases outside the gene matches: 8. This CDR3 is built from 14 residues. From germline, CDR1 is SNHLY and CDR2 FYNNEI. In nucleotides, the CDR3 is TGTGCCAGCATCGAGAGACAGGGAGCCTACGAGCAGTACTTC. Its translation: CASIERQGAYEQYF.

The rearrangement joins TRBV3-1 (or the pseudogene TRBV3-2) to TRBJ2-1; 11 positions match TRBD1. V lost 7 bases, J lost 0 bases, and 11 bases stayed unmatched. This CDR3 comprises 18 residues. Germline CDR1 reads LGHDT; CDR2 reads YNNKEL (reference sequence). The CDR3: CASTNGQGAEYSYNEQFF. CDR3 nucleotide sequence: TGTGCCAGCACAAACGGACAGGGGGCAGAGTACTCCTACAATGAGCAGTTCTTC.

The V gene is TRBV6-2 or TRBV6-3, the J gene TRBJ2-3; 8 positions match TRBD2. Trimming removed 6 bases from V and 3 bases from J; junction bases left unmatched: 5. The CDR3 totals 14 residues. Germline V gene lookup returns CDR1 MNHEY and CDR2 SVGEGT. The DNA of the CDR3 is TGTGCCAGCAGCCTCGGACTAGCAACAGATACGCAGTATTTT. Translation: CASSLGLATDTQYF.

V and J are TRBV10-3 and TRBJ2-7, with TRBD1 matching over 9 bases. Germline V gives CDR1 ENHRY, CDR2 SYGVKD. The V and J ends lost 0 bases and 2 bases, in that order; junction bases with no gene match: 2. This CDR3 is 15 amino acids long. The CDR3 reads CAISESGTGPYEQYF. CDR3 sequence (DNA): TGTGCCATCAGTGAGTCCGGGACAGGGCCCTACGAGCAGTACTTC.

The V gene is TRBV10-3, the J gene TRBJ1-1, with D unclear. The CDR3 runs 12 residues. The V gene lost 5 bases and the J gene lost 8 bases, with 12 bases spanning the gap. Germline-derived CDR1 and CDR2 are ENHRY and SYGVKD. Written as DNA, the CDR3 is TGTGCCATCAGTCCCACGGAGGGCGAAGCTTTCTTT. This gives the protein CAISPTEGEAFF.

This clone was seen only a few times. CDR3 sequence (DNA): TGTGCCAGCAGCGTAGCCACCGGGGAGCTGTTTTTT. This translates into CASSVATGELFF. This chain joins TRBV9 and TRBJ2-2; no definite D call. This CDR3 is built from 12 residues. Deletions cut 0 bases from V and 4 bases from J, with 1 base between. From germline, CDR1 is SGDLS and CDR2 YYNGEE. Filled out from reference TRBV9 and TRBJ2-2, the complete variable domain reads DSGVTQTPKHLITATGQRVTLRCSPRSGDLSVYWYQQSLDQGLQFLIQYYNGEERAKGNILERFSAQQFPDLHSELNLSSLELGDSALYFCASSVATGELFFGEGSRLTVL.

The rearrangement uses TRBV19 and TRBJ2-1, with 8 nucleotides matching TRBD1. The germline CDR1 and CDR2 sequences are LNHDA and SQIVND (reference sequence). V lost 3 bases, J lost 8 bases, and 9 bases stayed unmatched. The CDR3 has 15 residues. CDR3 nucleotides: TGTGCCAGTAGTATCCAGGACAGGGACTCGCATGAGCAGTTCTTC. Translation gives CASSIQDRDSHEQFF.

The chain joins TRBV4-3 to TRBJ1-1; 11 bases line up with TRBD1. The CDR3 is 14 amino acids. Germline CDR1 LGHNA, CDR2 YSLEER. The V gene end was trimmed by 5 bases and the J gene end by 3 bases; junction bases not matched to a gene: 2. CDR3 coding DNA: TGCGCCAGCAGCGAGGGACAGGGGGACACTGAAGCTTTCTTT. Protein sequence: CASSEGQGDTEAFF.

The V call is TRBV7-2, the J call TRBJ2-7; the D is unclear. The V gene lost 4 bases and the J gene lost 2 bases, with 6 bases spanning the gap. The CDR3 is 12 amino acids. The germline CDR1 and CDR2 sequences are SGHTA and FQGNSA. The CDR3 loop reads CASSSWTYEQYF. The CDR3 coding sequence is TGTGCCAGCAGCTCTTGGACCTACGAGCAGTACTTC.

The chain joins TRBV27 to TRBJ2-1; TRBD2 might be the D (5 bases). The CDR3 totals 13 residues. Between the trimmed V and J ends, which lost 3 bases and 4 bases, there was a span of 7 bases. CDR1 and CDR2 from the germline V gene are MNHEY and SMNVEV (reference sequence). The CDR3 is CASSLRAYNEQFF. CDR3 DNA: TGTGCCAGCAGTTTGAGGGCGTACAATGAGCAGTTCTTC.

The chain recombines TRBV9 with TRBJ2-7; TRBD1 might be the D (6 bases). Trimming took off 0 bases at V and 3 bases at J, with 13 bases between the two ends. There are 15 residues in the CDR3. Germline V gives CDR1 SGDLS, CDR2 YYNGEE. In nucleotides, the CDR3 is TGTGCCAGCAGCGTAGCGGCAGGGGATGTCTACGAGCAGTACTTC. It translates to CASSVAAGDVYEQYF.

V usage is TRBV10-3 and J usage is TRBJ1-3; D may be TRBD1 (5 bases). This CDR3 region has 14 residues. V was trimmed by 7 bases and J by 0 bases, leaving 10 bases between them. Germline CDR1 and CDR2: ENHRY and SYGVKD. CDR3 amino acids: CAIKEGTSGNTIYF. The CDR3 nucleotides read TGTGCCATCAAGGAGGGGACCTCTGGAAACACCATATATTTT.